This T cell receptor (beta chain) was captured by sequencing in a study of OX40 agonist ivuxolimab in advanced cancers. Study as a whole: Patients took ivuxolimab, an agonistic anti-OX40 (CD134) antibody. With a range of roughly 20 to 80, age averaged approximately 60 years, and around 80% were male. Each patient was given ivuxolimab into a vein every 2 weeks, at 0.01 to 10 mg/kg.

CDR1 is SGHRS and CDR2 is YFSETQ in the germline V gene. The CDR3 extends over 15 amino acids. Trimming took off 0 bases at V and 1 base at J, with 10 bases between the two ends. The data were produced by immunoSEQ multiplex PCR, yet TCRdb's version contains in-frame clones alone and is incomplete. The sample includes 60,000 to 70,000 clones, around nine tenths of them seen just once. This chain connects TRBV5-1 to TRBJ1-1, with D possibly being TRBD1 (5 bases). This sequence originates from an adult with an advanced solid tumor such as melanoma, head and neck, liver or kidney cancer. The sample was CD4+ or CD8+ T cells sorted from blood, taken in a trial of the OX40 agonist ivuxolimab. The CDR3 DNA reads TGCGCCAGCAGCTTGGCAGGGACCACGAACACTGAAGCTTTCTTT. It yields the protein CASSLAGTTNTEAFF. Based on the CDR3 plus reference TRBV5-1 and TRBJ1-1, the full variable domain is KAGVTQTPRYLIKTRGQQVTLSCSPISGHRSVSWYQQTPGQGLQFLFEYFSETQRNKGNFPGRFSGRQFSNSRSEMNVSTLELGDSALYLCASSLAGTTNTEAFFGQGTRLTVV.